A single sample is the source of the 25 T cell receptor beta chains below, sequenced in a study of T cell repertoires in cytomegalovirus infection. In TCRdb, the reads were re-called with MiXCR into one record per CDR3 protein. The table lists 700,000 to 950,000 distinct CDR3 sequences, less than 35% of them singletons. These TCRs are of unknown antigen specificity. The source material was cultured CD8+ T cells from PBMCs, sampled from culture after CMV antigen stimulation. The source of these receptors is a human donor in good health (CMV status not recorded). Some clones in this sample may be carry-over from other donors' samples.

J is TRBJ2-1 and V is TRBV10-3; D may match TRBD1 or TRBD2 (5 bases each). Between the trimmed V and J ends, which lost 7 bases and 7 bases, there was a span of 11 bases. Germline V CDR1 and CDR2: ENHRY, SYGVKD. The CDR3 is 12 amino acids. The CDR3 here is CAINSGTNEQFF. CDR3 DNA: TGTGCCATCAATTCGGGGACGAATGAGCAGTTCTTC.

The sample holds a few counts of this clonotype. This rearrangement joins TRBV7-6 to TRBJ2-3, with 14 bases matching TRBD2. CDR3 length equals 17 residues. With 5 bases clipped from V and 3 bases from J, the junction kept 7 bases outside the gene matches. Germline V gene sequence: CDR1 SGHVS, CDR2 FNYEAQ. In nucleotides, the CDR3 is TGTGCCAGCAGCCTCTTCAGGACTAGCGGGGGGACAGATACGCAGTATTTT. Translating gives CASSLFRTSGGTDTQYF. The full variable domain, rest sourced from reference TRBV7-6 and TRBJ2-3, is GAGVSQSPRYKVTKRGQDVALRCDPISGHVSLYWYRQALGQGPEFLTYFNYEAQQDKSGLPNDRFSAERPEGSISTLTIQRTEQRDSAMYRCASSLFRTSGGTDTQYFGPGTRLTVL.

This clonotype was recorded a few times. The rearrangement joins TRBV19 to TRBJ2-1; TRBD2 agrees at 8 bases. The CDR3 runs to 16 residues. V trimming: 5 bases; J trimming: 4 bases; junction bases outside the gene matches: 10. CDR1 is LNHDA and CDR2 is SQIVND in the germline V gene (reference sequence). The CDR3 nucleotides read TGTGCCAGTAGTCGGGGGGGCCGCTCAGGATACAATGAGCAGTTCTTC. Residues: CASSRGGRSGYNEQFF.

V and J are TRBV7-9 and TRBJ2-1, with a tentative D call TRBD2 (7 bases). The germline gives CDR1 SEHNR, CDR2 FQNEAQ (reference sequence). The CDR3 has 17 amino acids. V lost 4 bases and J 1 base, leaving 17 bases between the germline ends. Here the CDR3 reads CASSSIAGAASYNEQFF. The CDR3 region has the DNA TGTGCCAGCAGCTCCATCGCGGGGGCCGCATCCTACAATGAGCAGTTCTTC. The variable domain in full, with the rest retrieved from reference TRBV7-9 and TRBJ2-1, is DTGVSQNPRHKITKRGQNVTFRCDPISEHNRLYWYRQTLGQGPEFLTYFQNEAQLEKSRLLSDRFSAERPKGSFSTLEIQRTEQGDSAMYLCASSSIAGAASYNEQFFGPGTRLTVL.

This clonotype appeared a few times. J is TRBJ1-1 and V is TRBV7-9, with 7 bases identical to TRBD1. V shed 3 bases and J 1 base; nucleotides not matched to a gene: 2. Looked up from germline, CDR1 is SEHNR and CDR2 is FQNEAQ (reference sequence). The CDR3 sequence is 14 residues long. The CDR3 spells CASSFWDRNTEAFF. In DNA, the CDR3 is TGTGCCAGCAGCTTCTGGGACAGGAACACTGAAGCTTTCTTT.

The chain links TRBV7-9 to TRBJ2-3, with 9 bases that match TRBD2. The ends lost 5 bases at V and 3 bases at J; junction bases unmatched: 6. Germline V gene data show CDR1 as SEHNR and CDR2 as FQNEAQ (reference sequence). The CDR3 extends over 15 amino acids. This chain's CDR3 is CASSPGTSWTDTQYF. CDR3 nucleotides: TGTGCCAGCAGCCCCGGGACTAGCTGGACAGATACGCAGTATTTT.

Only a few counts were recorded for this clonotype. This rearrangement joins TRBV7-9 to TRBJ1-5; no firm D call. Trimming took 6 bases from V and 3 from J, leaving 12 bases between them. Per the germline V gene, CDR1 is SEHNR and CDR2 is FQNEAQ (reference sequence). The CDR3 has 14 amino acids. DNA for the CDR3: TGTGCCAGCAGTGAAGGGTTACCCAATCAGCCCCAGCATTTT. It specifies CASSEGLPNQPQHF.

This chain joins TRBV2 and TRBJ2-5; TRBD2 aligns across 8 bases. Looked up from germline, CDR1 is SNHLY and CDR2 is FYNNEI. The CDR3 is 14 amino acids. J was trimmed by 5 bases and V by 5 bases; bases with no gene match: 7. The CDR3 spells CASSKRGRGETQYF. CDR3 DNA: TGTGCCAGCAGTAAGCGGGGGCGCGGGGAGACCCAGTACTTC.

CDR3 in amino acids: CASSLMDRGDQPQHF. The DNA of the CDR3 is TGTGCCAGCAGTCTTATGGACAGGGGAGACCAGCCCCAGCATTTT. The V gene is TRBV6-6, the J gene TRBJ1-5, with 9 bases lining up with TRBD1. The CDR3 length is 15 residues. In germline, CDR1 is MNHNY, CDR2 SVGAGI (reference sequence). Germline trimming cut 5 bases from V and 7 bases from J; bases unmatched to any gene: 9.

The chain has TRBV5-6 and TRBJ2-2, with 8 bases matching TRBD1. With V trimmed by 3 bases and J by 3 bases, 7 bases remained unmatched. Per the germline V gene, CDR1 is SGHDT and CDR2 is YYEEEE. The CDR3 extends over 16 amino acids. CDR3 amino acids: CASSSDRDRYTGELFF. In nucleotides, the CDR3 is TGTGCCAGCAGCTCCGACCGGGACAGGTACACCGGGGAGCTGTTTTTT.

This clonotype was seen ten or more times. The chain has TRBV7-9 and TRBJ1-5; D is unclear. Trimming left V 2 bases short and J 5 bases short, with 19 bases between. The CDR3 loop spans 17 amino acids. Germline-derived CDR1 and CDR2 are SEHNR and FQNEAQ (reference sequence). CDR3 sequence: CASSLTSGRTSDQPQHF. DNA for the CDR3: TGTGCCAGCAGCTTAACTTCCGGGCGGACGAGCGATCAGCCCCAGCATTTT.

The chain has TRBV18 and TRBJ2-1; D unresolved. The CDR3 runs 16 residues. V lost 2 bases and J lost 4, with 15 bases in between. Germline loops: CDR1 KGHSH, CDR2 LQKENI. The CDR3 sequence: CASSPGEEDTYNEQFF. CDR3 coding DNA: TGTGCCAGCTCACCAGGCGAGGAAGACACGTACAATGAGCAGTTCTTC.

This rearrangement joins TRBV20-1 to TRBJ2-2; 10 bases match TRBD2. CDR1 and CDR2 (germline): DFQATT, SNEGSKA (reference sequence). The CDR3 has 14 residues. V dropped 6 bases and J dropped 1; count of bases not matched to a gene: 2. CDR3 nucleotide sequence: TGCAGTGCATTAGCGGGGGGGAACACCGGGGAGCTGTTTTTT. Encoded protein: CSALAGGNTGELFF.

In this sample, this clonotype turned up many times. The chain is built from TRBV12-3 or TRBV12-4 and TRBJ2-7, with D unresolved. This CDR3 is built from 13 residues. V shed 7 bases and J shed 5 bases, with 15 bases lying between them. As DNA, the CDR3 is TGTGCCAGCACCTTTAGTAACGGGCACGAGCAGTACTTC. It codes for CASTFSNGHEQYF.

This clonotype was picked up many times. The gene calls are TRBV3-1 and TRBJ1-3; D is uncertain. Trimming took off 3 bases at V and 0 bases at J, with 12 bases between the two ends. CDR1 and CDR2 from the germline V gene are LGHDT and YNNKEL (reference sequence). The CDR3 is 16 amino acids. CDR3 DNA sequence: TGTGCCAGCAGCCATGCCGGGGAGCTCTCTGGAAACACCATATATTTT. Translating gives CASSHAGELSGNTIYF.

This clonotype was detected only a few times. The rearrangement joins TRBV27 to TRBJ2-7, with TRBD2 matching over 8 bases. V shed 0 bases and J 7 bases; nucleotides not matched to a gene: 2. The germline gives CDR1 MNHEY, CDR2 SMNVEV (reference sequence). The CDR3 extends over 13 amino acids. The chain's CDR3 is CASSLSRGEEQYV. In nucleotides, the CDR3 is TGTGCCAGCAGTTTATCGCGGGGGGAAGAGCAGTACGTC.

Points on this clonotype: This may be a read error: a much more frequent sequence differs by one nucleotide. The chain links TRBV12-3 or TRBV12-4 to TRBJ2-2, with 7 positions matching TRBD1. J was trimmed by 7 bases and V by 5 bases; bases with no gene match: 1. This CDR3 is built from 12 residues. In DNA form, the CDR3 reads TGTGCCAGCAGTGACAGGGTCGGGGAGCTGTTTTTT. Translation: CASSDRVGELFF.

This clonotype was detected many times. This chain connects TRBV7-6 to TRBJ2-3, with a tentative D call TRBD2 (6 bases). CDR1 is SGHVS, CDR2 FNYEAQ, per germline. The CDR3 loop spans 16 amino acids. Trimming took 5 bases from V and 2 from J, leaving 17 bases between them. As DNA, the CDR3 is TGTGCCAGCAGCCGTAACCGCGGGGTGTTCACAGATACGCAGTATTTT. Residues: CASSRNRGVFTDTQYF.

The rearrangement joins TRBV5-6 to TRBJ1-5; no reliable D call. V lost 0 bases and J 3 bases, leaving 10 bases between the germline ends. Germline CDR1 reads SGHDT; CDR2 reads YYEEEE. The CDR3 contains 15 residues. The CDR3 sequence is CASSLAGSLNQPQHF. In DNA, the CDR3 is TGTGCCAGCAGCTTGGCTGGATCCCTCAATCAGCCCCAGCATTTT.

There are a few counts of this clonotype. This chain uses TRBV2 with TRBJ2-7; 7 bases are shared with TRBD1. CDR1 and CDR2 from the germline V gene are SNHLY and FYNNEI. This CDR3 is built from 14 residues. Trimming removed 5 bases from V and 3 bases from J; junction bases left unmatched: 7. CDR3 protein: CASSMTGMVYEQYF. Here the CDR3 DNA reads TGTGCCAGCAGTATGACAGGGATGGTCTACGAGCAGTACTTC.

The chain uses TRBV5-1 and TRBJ2-5; 9 nucleotides agree with TRBD2. The CDR3 is made up of 17 amino acids. The trim removed 2 bases at V and 1 base at J, leaving 9 bases unmatched. Germline CDR1 is SGHRS and CDR2 is YFSETQ. In DNA, the CDR3 is TGCGCCAGCAGCTTTTATTGGAGCGGGGGGTCCCAAGAGACCCAGTACTTC. Its protein is CASSFYWSGGSQETQYF.

The V gene is TRBV7-6, the J gene TRBJ1-1, with D possibly matching TRBD1 (6 bases). The germline V gene has CDR1 SGHVS and CDR2 FNYEAQ. The length of the CDR3 is 15 residues. With 1 base removed from V and 2 bases from J, the gap between germline ends came to 11 bases. The CDR3 DNA reads as TGTGCCAGCAGCTTAGTTACAGGGTTCAACACTGAAGCTTTCTTT. Translated: CASSLVTGFNTEAFF.

The genes are TRBV27 and TRBJ2-1, with 7 bases identical to TRBD1. Germline V CDR1 and CDR2: MNHEY, SMNVEV (reference sequence). CDR3 length: 14 amino acids. The ends lost 3 bases at V and 5 bases at J; junction bases unmatched: 4. CDR3 bases: TGTGCCAGCAGTTTCGGGACAGAAGACAATGAGCAGTTCTTC. Translated: CASSFGTEDNEQFF.

As DNA, the CDR3 is TGTGCCAGCAGCCCTCGGAGGACAGAAAATCAGCCCCAGCATTTT. This sequence encodes CASSPRRTENQPQHF. The V call is TRBV28, the J call TRBJ1-5; a weak D match, TRBD1 (6 bases). CDR1 and CDR2 (germline): MDHEN, SYDVKM. Trimming took off 6 bases at V and 4 bases at J, with 16 bases between the two ends. This CDR3 contains 15 residues.

This clonotype showed up many times. This chain uses TRBV11-1 with TRBJ2-1; 7 bases map to TRBD1. The germline V gene has CDR1 SGHAT and CDR2 FQDESV (reference sequence). V lost 2 bases to trimming and J lost 3 bases; unmatched junction nucleotides: 10. The CDR3 consists of 17 residues. The CDR3 region has the DNA TGTGCCAGCAGCTTATGGGACAGTCTTTCTTACTACAATGAGCAGTTCTTC. It yields the protein CASSLWDSLSYYNEQFF.